This TCR beta chain came from a study of T cell clonality in common variable immunodeficiency. This clone was detected ten times or more. Its target is unknown. The read finishes 3 residues shy of the CDR3 end, and the germline J gene is used to complete it. V shed 10 bases and J shed 3 bases, with 16 bases lying between them. The CDR3 extends over 13 amino acids. Germline V gene lookup returns CDR1 LNHDA and CDR2 SQIVND (reference sequence). Study-wide points: Repertoire-complication correlations in CVID were limited by patient heterogeneity. Reportedly, TCR beta sequences from common variable immunodeficiency showed fewer deletions and N-nucleotide insertions.

Sequencing input was equivalent genomic DNA from CVID and controls. Profiling relied on immunoSEQ multiplex PCR, and the TCRdb table lists in-frame clones only, not all of them. The sample has tens of thousands of clones, none seen only once. The clonotype was recovered from a person aged 18-69 years in good health. This chain connects TRBV19 to TRBJ2-7; the D is unclear. The specimen was peripheral blood mononuclear cells. Partial CDR3 DNA: TGTGCCACCTCGTCCCAGAGTGGCTACGAG. Translated: CATSSQSGYE. The entire CDR3 protein reads CATSSQSGYEQYF. Together with reference TRBV19 and TRBJ2-7, the CDR3 gives the full variable domain: DGGITQSPKYLFRKEGQNVTLSCEQNLNHDAMYWYRQDPGQGLRLIYYSQIVNDFQKGDIAEGYSVSREKKESFPLTVTSAQKNPTAFYLCATSSQSGYEQYFGPGTRLTVT.